A single sample is the source of the 18 T cell receptor beta chains below, sequenced in a study of cytomegalovirus exposure and HLA in healthy donors. The assay was immunoSEQ multiplex PCR, and TCRdb's table has in-frame clones only and misses some. The sample has about 360,000 clones, roughly 89% seen once. Sequenced sample: PBMCs. These receptor sequences come from a woman aged 18-29 years in good health and CMV-seronegative.

To note about this clone: Other nucleotide sequences in the sample specify the same CDR3. This chain links TRBV28 with TRBJ2-7; 8 bases map to TRBD1. V lost 5 bases and J lost 3; bases outside the gene matches: 3. Per germline, CDR1 MDHEN and CDR2 SYDVKM. The CDR3 runs to 13 residues. The CDR3 here is CASSRDRYYEQYF. In nucleotides, the CDR3 is TGTGCCAGCAGTCGGGACAGGTACTACGAGCAGTACTTC.

V is TRBV19 and J is TRBJ2-7; 9 nucleotides agree with TRBD1. The ends lost 3 bases at V and 2 bases at J; junction bases unmatched: 8. The V gene's germline CDR1 is LNHDA and CDR2 SQIVND (reference sequence). This CDR3 has 16 amino acids. The CDR3 DNA follows: TGTGCCAGTAGTATTAACAGGGGGCCGCCTCCCTACGAGCAGTACTTC. Protein: CASSINRGPPPYEQYF.

This clone showed up just once. The rearrangement joins TRBV7-8 to TRBJ2-7; D is possibly TRBD2 (6 bases). The V end was cut by 3 bases, the J end by 2 bases, with 11 bases between. Germline V gene lookup returns CDR1 SGHVS and CDR2 FQNEAQ. The CDR3 runs 14 residues. CDR3 loop: CASSLGRGPYEQYF. CDR3 bases: TGTGCCAGCAGCTTGGGGCGGGGTCCCTACGAGCAGTACTTC.

The rearrangement uses TRBV29-1 and TRBJ2-7; 7 bases fit TRBD1. This CDR3 comprises 12 residues. V was clipped by 6 bases and J by 2 bases; unmatched bases: 4. Per the germline V gene, CDR1 is SQVTM and CDR2 is ANQGSEA. Here the CDR3 reads CSVRDSPYEQYF. CDR3 nucleotides: TGCAGCGTCCGGGACAGCCCCTACGAGCAGTACTTC.

The chain uses TRBV4-2 and TRBJ2-1; 12 bases fit TRBD2. The CDR3 is made up of 18 amino acids. V lost 1 base and J lost 8; bases outside the gene matches: 12. In germline, CDR1 is LGHNA, CDR2 YNFKEQ. CDR3 loop: CASSQALAGGLVLDEQFF. In DNA, the CDR3 is TGTGCCAGCAGCCAAGCCCTAGCGGGGGGGCTGGTCTTAGATGAGCAGTTCTTC.

The chain recombines TRBV15 with TRBJ2-1, with D uncertain. Germline-derived CDR1 and CDR2 are LNHNV and YYDKDF (reference sequence). The CDR3 totals 16 residues. V gave up 0 bases and J gave up 5 bases, with 14 bases separating them. CDR3 residues: CATSREVTASDNEQFF. CDR3 in DNA: TGTGCCACCAGCAGAGAAGTAACAGCATCAGACAATGAGCAGTTCTTC.

This clone appeared once. The rearrangement uses TRBV2 and TRBJ1-5; a possible D gene is TRBD1 (5 bases). The CDR3 totals 13 residues. CDR1 is SNHLY, CDR2 FYNNEI, per germline. V gave up 8 bases and J gave up 4 bases, with 12 bases separating them. The CDR3 DNA follows: TGTGCCAGCGAAACAGGAGTGAATCAGCCCCAGCATTTT. This sequence encodes CASETGVNQPQHF.

The J gene is TRBJ2-3, the V gene TRBV5-4; no definite D call. The germline gives CDR1 SGHNT, CDR2 YYREEE (reference sequence). The CDR3 runs 14 residues. The ends were cut back, 0 bases at V and 1 base at J, with 6 bases in the middle. CDR3 coding DNA: TGTGCCAGCAGCTTGGTATTAGGCACAGATACGCAGTATTTT. Translation: CASSLVLGTDTQYF.

This chain uses TRBV9 with TRBJ2-7; TRBD1 matches 8 bases. The length of the CDR3 is 14 residues. V was pared by 0 bases and J by 6 bases, with 5 bases of the junction left unmatched. Germline V gene data show CDR1 as SGDLS and CDR2 as YYNGEE. For the CDR3, the DNA is TGTGCCAGCAGCGTAGCGGGACAGGCGGGCGAGCAGTACTTC. Its translation is CASSVAGQAGEQYF. The full variable domain, completed using reference TRBV9 and TRBJ2-7, is DSGVTQTPKHLITATGQRVTLRCSPRSGDLSVYWYQQSLDQGLQFLIQYYNGEERAKGNILERFSAQQFPDLHSELNLSSLELGDSALYFCASSVAGQAGEQYFGPGTRLTVT.

This clone was detected once. The chain has TRBV4-1 and TRBJ2-7; 10 nucleotides align to TRBD2. V was pared by 3 bases and J by 0 bases, with 2 bases of the junction left unmatched. This CDR3 region has 15 residues. CDR1 is MGHRA and CDR2 is YSYEKL in the germline V gene. In DNA, the CDR3 is TGCGCCAGCAGCCACCCTAGCGGGAGCTCCTACGAGCAGTACTTC. This codes for CASSHPSGSSYEQYF.

The rearrangement links TRBV7-9 to TRBJ1-1; 11 bases are a match to TRBD1. The CDR3 contains 16 residues. Unmatched junction bases numbered 16, after V lost 6 bases and J lost 10 bases. Per germline, CDR1 SEHNR and CDR2 FQNEAQ (reference sequence). The CDR3 spells CASRPKPGQGGVGAFF. The CDR3 nucleotides are TGTGCCAGCAGACCAAAACCGGGACAGGGGGGAGTAGGAGCTTTCTTT. The entire variable domain, with the rest obtained from reference TRBV7-9 and TRBJ1-1, is as follows: DTGVSQNPRHKITKRGQNVTFRCDPISEHNRLYWYRQTLGQGPEFLTYFQNEAQLEKSRLLSDRFSAERPKGSFSTLEIQRTEQGDSAMYLCASRPKPGQGGVGAFFGQGTRLTVV.

The chain is built from TRBV4-1 and TRBJ1-5; 9 bases agree with TRBD1. In germline, CDR1 is MGHRA, CDR2 YSYEKL. The CDR3 extends over 14 amino acids. With V trimmed by 3 bases and J by 6 bases, 3 bases remained unmatched. CDR3 residues: CASSQGQGIQPQHF. The CDR3 DNA follows: TGCGCCAGCAGCCAGGGACAGGGAATTCAGCCCCAGCATTTT.

A few counts support this clone. The gene calls are TRBV7-3 and TRBJ2-5; 11 nucleotides line up with TRBD2. Germline CDR1 reads SGHTA; CDR2 reads FQGTGA. V gave up 2 bases and J gave up 4 bases; unmatched junction bases: 9. The CDR3 is 17 residues long. The CDR3 is CASSLGLAGGPRETQYF. CDR3 bases: TGTGCCAGCAGCTTAGGGTTAGCGGGAGGGCCCAGAGAGACCCAGTACTTC.

The table lists this clone with a count of one. V usage is TRBV18 and J usage is TRBJ2-3; 7 bases match TRBD2. Germline CDR1 and CDR2: KGHSH and LQKENI. V gave up 3 bases and J gave up 1 base; unmatched junction bases: 1. This CDR3 contains 14 residues. The CDR3 spells CASSPGGGTDTQYF. The CDR3 DNA is TGTGCCAGCTCACCTGGGGGGGGCACAGATACGCAGTATTTT.

The chain combines TRBV29-1 with TRBJ2-3; TRBD2 agrees at 7 bases. Trimming took 3 bases from V and 2 from J; bases not matched to a gene: 5. This CDR3 spans 14 amino acids. The germline CDR1 and CDR2 sequences are SQVTM and ANQGSEA. The CDR3: CSVDLAVFTDTQYF. The CDR3 DNA is TGCAGCGTTGATCTAGCGGTATTCACAGATACGCAGTATTTT.

The chain has TRBV7-8 and TRBJ1-1, with unresolved D. Trimming cost V 2 bases and J 1 base, with 11 bases left between them. Per the germline V gene, CDR1 is SGHVS and CDR2 is FQNEAQ. This CDR3 region has 15 residues. Here the CDR3 reads CASSLSPTGNTEAFF. The CDR3 DNA reads as TGTGCCAGCAGCTTATCCCCGACGGGGAACACTGAAGCTTTCTTT.

The chain uses TRBV27 and TRBJ2-2; the match to TRBD2 covers 8 bases. Germline values: CDR1 MNHEY, CDR2 SMNVEV (reference sequence). The CDR3 sequence is 19 residues long. V shed 4 bases and J 5 bases; nucleotides not matched to a gene: 18. The CDR3 region is CASSWKGGSGAARTGELFF. CDR3 sequence (DNA): TGTGCCAGCAGTTGGAAGGGAGGTAGCGGGGCCGCGCGGACCGGGGAGCTGTTTTTT.

V and J are TRBV7-8 and TRBJ2-3; TRBD2 matches at 7 bases. V lost 1 base and J lost 0; bases outside the gene matches: 10. Germline V gene data show CDR1 as SGHVS and CDR2 as FQNEAQ. The CDR3 is 18 residues long. The CDR3 DNA reads as TGTGCCAGCAGCTTAGTCGTAGGCAGCGGGACGAGCACAGATACGCAGTATTTT. Translating gives CASSLVVGSGTSTDTQYF.